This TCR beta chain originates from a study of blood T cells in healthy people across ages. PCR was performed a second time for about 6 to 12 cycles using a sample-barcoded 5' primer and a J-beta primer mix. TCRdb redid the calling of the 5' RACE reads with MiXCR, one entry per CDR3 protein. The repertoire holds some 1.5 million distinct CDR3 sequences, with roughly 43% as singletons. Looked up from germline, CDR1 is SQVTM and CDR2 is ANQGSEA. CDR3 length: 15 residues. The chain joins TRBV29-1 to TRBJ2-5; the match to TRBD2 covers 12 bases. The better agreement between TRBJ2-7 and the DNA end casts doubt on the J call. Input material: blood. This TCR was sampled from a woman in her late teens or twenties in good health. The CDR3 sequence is CSVLAGGDFGLEQYF. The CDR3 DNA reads TGCAGCGTCCTAGCGGGAGGGGACTTCGGGCTCGAGCAGTACTTC.